The rows below give T cell receptor beta chains drawn from one sample of a study of cytomegalovirus exposure and HLA in healthy donors. Sequencing was performed with immunoSEQ multiplex PCR; in TCRdb, only in-frame clones are kept and a portion is missing. Of roughly 100,000 clones listed, under 80% are singletons. The sample comprised PBMCs. These receptors were taken from a woman aged 45-65 years in good health and CMV-seropositive. Both conserved end residues are part of each CDR3. Size is stated for part of the rows, as once, few or many counts, or as a class when the clone is expanded.

V gene,clone size,CDR3 protein
TRBV2,many,CASITTGAGYTF
TRBV27,NA,CASTLGGEQYF
TRBV9,NA,CASSAARDSTLNYGYTF
TRBV29-1,NA,CSVQGALSGNTIYF
TRBV19,NA,CASSTTLTVRGDYGYTF
TRBV6-5,NA,CASSYGTQAHEQYF
TRBV19,NA,CASSIQGAYEQYF
TRBV7-2,NA,CASSQQGGLSYEQYF
TRBV6-4,NA,CARPGQGVSYEQYF
TRBV9,NA,CASSVAQKNTEAFF
TRBV19,NA,CASSSHGTPYEQYF
TRBV7-9,NA,CASSPEGGGNQPQHF
TRBV5-1,NA,CASSLAGTNEKLFF
TRBV11-2,NA,CASSFNRYEQYF
TRBV29-1,few,CSVVTVEQYF
TRBV15,NA,CATSTRTGPLVYSPLHF
TRBV6-1,NA,CASSEVLSNQPQHF
TRBV28,NA,CATTVGTGGYSPLHF
TRBV5-4,few,CASSTVAGGPHEQFF
TRBV7-2,NA,CASSPRLAGGNEQFF
TRBV6-1,NA,CASSALAGGSSVPTDTQYF
TRBV20-1,few,CSARVGGTQYF
TRBV7-9,NA,CSSSLGQGYGYTF
TRBV4-3,NA,CASSHGTSGVYQETQYF
TRBV29-1,NA,CSGDSGGTDTQYF
TRBV2,NA,CASSEISWGGAGETNTEAFF
TRBV4-2,once,CASSQTTFPRQGRYGYTF
TRBV7-9,NA,CASSLARTQGALEAFF
TRBV27,NA,CASSRPGLGPNEQFF
TRBV7-9,NA,CASSLGGQGRMNTEAFF
TRBV19,NA,CASSMSGSTYEQYF
TRBV11-2,NA,CASSLLAGGSYNEQFF
TRBV19,NA,CASSEGAANYGYTF
TRBV6-5,NA,CASSYNRAGELFF
TRBV19,few,CASTLRSSGGFSGANVLTF
TRBV6-5,NA,CASRDLTVNTEAFF
TRBV29-1,once,CSVDTSGVYNEQFF
TRBV5-1,NA,CASSLGVGATETQYF
TRBV5-6,NA,CASSLYRLQETQYF
TRBV7-2,NA,CASSPDRGHGYTF
TRBV6-1,few,CASSEAGGDYEQYF
TRBV5-1,NA,CASSLGARTGSSYEQYF